This TCR beta chain came from a study of identifying expanded T cells in peripheral blood. Germline loops: CDR1 LNHDA, CDR2 SQIVND (reference sequence). Deletions cut 2 bases from V and 0 bases from J, with 8 bases between. The CDR3 totals 15 residues. The method was immunoSEQ multiplex PCR; TCRdb's version includes in-frame clones alone and lacks a portion of them. The sample holds roughly 63,000 clones, about 80% seen once. The chain recombines TRBV19 with TRBJ1-5, with D hard to call. The TCR comes from a person between 18 and 75 years old in good health. The sequencing sample was made of blood. The CDR3 here is CASSISGISNQPQHF. In DNA form, the CDR3 reads TGTGCCAGTAGTATAAGTGGGATTAGCAATCAGCCCCAGCATTTT.